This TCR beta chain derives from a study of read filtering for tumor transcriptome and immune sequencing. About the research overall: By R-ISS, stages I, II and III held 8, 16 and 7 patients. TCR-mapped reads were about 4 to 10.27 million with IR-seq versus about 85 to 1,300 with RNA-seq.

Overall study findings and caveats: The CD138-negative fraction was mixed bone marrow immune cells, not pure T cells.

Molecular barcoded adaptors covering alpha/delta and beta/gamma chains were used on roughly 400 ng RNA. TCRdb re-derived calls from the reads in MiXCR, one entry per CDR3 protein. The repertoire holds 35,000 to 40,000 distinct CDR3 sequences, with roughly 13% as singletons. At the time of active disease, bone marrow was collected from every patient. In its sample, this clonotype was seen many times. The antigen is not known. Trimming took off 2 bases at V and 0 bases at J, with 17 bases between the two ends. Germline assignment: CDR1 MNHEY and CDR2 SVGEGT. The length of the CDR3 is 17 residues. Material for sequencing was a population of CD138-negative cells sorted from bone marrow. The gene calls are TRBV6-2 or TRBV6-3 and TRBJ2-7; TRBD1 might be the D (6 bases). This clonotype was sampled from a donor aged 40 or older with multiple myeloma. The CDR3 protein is CASSYPSTGFFSYEQYF. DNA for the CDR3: TGTGCCAGCAGTTACCCCTCGACAGGATTTTTCTCCTACGAGCAGTACTTC.